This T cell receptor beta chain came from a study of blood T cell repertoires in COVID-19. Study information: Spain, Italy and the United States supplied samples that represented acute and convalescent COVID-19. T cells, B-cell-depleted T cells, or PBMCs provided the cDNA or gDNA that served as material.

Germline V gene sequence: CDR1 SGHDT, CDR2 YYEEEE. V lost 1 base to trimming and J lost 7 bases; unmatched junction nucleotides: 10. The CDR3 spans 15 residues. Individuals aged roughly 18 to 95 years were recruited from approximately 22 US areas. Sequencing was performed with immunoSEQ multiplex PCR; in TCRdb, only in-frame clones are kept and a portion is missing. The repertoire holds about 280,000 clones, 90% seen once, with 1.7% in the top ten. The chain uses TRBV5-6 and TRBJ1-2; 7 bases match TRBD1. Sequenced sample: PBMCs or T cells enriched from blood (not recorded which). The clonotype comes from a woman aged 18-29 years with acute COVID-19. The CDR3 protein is CASSLKGARLGGYTF. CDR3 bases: TGTGCCAGCAGCTTGAAGGGGGCACGGTTAGGTGGCTACACCTTC.